This T cell receptor beta chain was sequenced in a study of cytomegalovirus exposure and HLA in healthy donors. Overall study: The study placed less than 90% of its approximately 400 genotyped donors in the Caucasian-associated ancestry cluster.

V lost 3 bases and J lost 6, with 9 bases in between. From germline, CDR1 is ENHRY and CDR2 SYGVKD. This CDR3 region has 12 residues. 60 Vbeta and 13 Jbeta primers were used in PCR. Profiling relied on immunoSEQ multiplex PCR, and the TCRdb table lists in-frame clones only, not all of them. The data contain about 150,000 clones, 75% to 90% of them singletons. Sequencing was performed on PBMCs. This chain uses TRBV10-3 with TRBJ2-7; possibly TRBD1 for D (6 bases). This sequence was found in a boy aged 2-15 years in good health and CMV-seronegative. CDR3 in DNA: TGTGCCATCAGTGACCAGGGGTCCGAGCAGTACTTC. This encodes CAISDQGSEQYF.